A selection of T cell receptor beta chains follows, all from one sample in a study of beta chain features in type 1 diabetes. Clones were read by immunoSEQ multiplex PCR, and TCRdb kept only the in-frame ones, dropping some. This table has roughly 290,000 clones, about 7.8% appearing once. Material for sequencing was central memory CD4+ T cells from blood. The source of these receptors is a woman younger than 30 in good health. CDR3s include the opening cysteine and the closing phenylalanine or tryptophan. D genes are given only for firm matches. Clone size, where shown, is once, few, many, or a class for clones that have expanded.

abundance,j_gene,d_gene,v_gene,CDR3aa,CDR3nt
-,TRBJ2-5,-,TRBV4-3,CASSQDWGQQETQYF,TGCGCCAGCAGCCAAGATTGGGGGCAACAAGAGACCCAGTACTTC
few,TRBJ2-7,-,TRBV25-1,CASSEGYSGTSYEQYF,TGTGCCAGCAGTGAGGGGTATAGCGGAACTTCCTACGAGCAGTACTTC
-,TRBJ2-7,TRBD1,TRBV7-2,CASSFRPGQGNEQYF,TGTGCCAGCAGCTTCCGACCGGGACAGGGTAACGAGCAGTACTTC
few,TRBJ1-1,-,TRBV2,CASSVGMNTEAFF,TGTGCCAGCAGTGTCGGGATGAACACTGAAGCTTTCTTT
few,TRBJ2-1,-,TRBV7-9,CASSLQRTTYNEQFF,TGTGCCAGCAGCTTACAGCGGACGACCTACAATGAGCAGTTCTTC
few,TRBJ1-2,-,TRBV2,CASRRFYGYTF,TGTGCCAGCAGACGTTTCTATGGCTACACCTTC
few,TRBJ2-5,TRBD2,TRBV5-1,CASSLRTSGNTGETQYF,TGCGCCAGCAGCTTGCGGACTAGCGGGAACACCGGGGAGACCCAGTACTTC
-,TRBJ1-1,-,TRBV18,CASSSYTEAFF,TGTGCCAGCTCGAGCTACACTGAAGCTTTCTTT
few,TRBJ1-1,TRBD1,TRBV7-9,CASSTLYRGAQRAFF,TGTGCCAGCAGCACGTTATACAGGGGTGCTCAACGAGCTTTCTTT
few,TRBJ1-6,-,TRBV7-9,CASDQSGTRSPLHF,TGTGCCAGCGACCAATCGGGAACGCGTTCACCCCTCCACTTT
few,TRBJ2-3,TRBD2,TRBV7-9,CASSLISGLPDTQYF,TGTGCCAGCAGCTTAATCTCGGGACTACCAGATACGCAGTATTTT
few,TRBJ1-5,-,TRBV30,CAWNSQPNQPQHF,TGTGCCTGGAACTCGCAGCCAAATCAGCCCCAGCATTTT
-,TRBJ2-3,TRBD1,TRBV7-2,CASLGQATDTQYF,TGTGCCAGCTTGGGACAGGCCACAGATACGCAGTATTTT
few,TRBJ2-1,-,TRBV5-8,CASSDLSGYEQFF,TGTGCCAGCAGCGACCTGAGCGGTTATGAGCAGTTCTTC
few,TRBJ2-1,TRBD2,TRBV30,CAWSVEAGVSSFF,TGTGCCTGGAGTGTAGAGGCGGGAGTTTCGTCGTTCTTC
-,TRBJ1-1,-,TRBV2,CASRAKTLIAEAFF,TGTGCCAGCAGGGCAAAGACATTAATAGCTGAAGCTTTCTTT
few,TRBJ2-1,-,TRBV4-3,CASSRRRTDEQFF,TGCGCCAGCAGCCGTCGGAGGACAGATGAGCAGTTCTTC
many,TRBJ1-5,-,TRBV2,CASSEAGRDQPQHF,TGTGCCAGCAGTGAAGCGGGGCGGGATCAGCCCCAGCATTTT
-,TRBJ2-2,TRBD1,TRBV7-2,CASSAQGTFNTGELFF,TGTGCCAGCAGCGCACAGGGGACCTTCAACACCGGGGAGCTGTTTTTT
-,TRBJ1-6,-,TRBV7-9,CASSWEQNNSPLHF,TGTGCCAGCAGCTGGGAACAGAATAATTCACCCCTCCACTTT
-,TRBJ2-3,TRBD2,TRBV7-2,CASSSLAGGPGDTQYF,TGTGCCAGCAGCTCCCTAGCGGGAGGGCCCGGAGATACGCAGTATTTT
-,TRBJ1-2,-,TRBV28,CASSLGTPGQGYTF,TGTGCCAGCAGTTTAGGGACCCCCGGGCAAGGCTACACCTTC
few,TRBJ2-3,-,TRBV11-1,CASSRRWGVSGTDTQYF,TGTGCCAGCAGCCGCCGCTGGGGAGTAAGTGGCACAGATACGCAGTATTTT
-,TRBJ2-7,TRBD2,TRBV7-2,CASSDIAGAHTYEQYF,TGTGCCAGCAGCGACATAGCGGGCGCCCATACCTACGAGCAGTACTTC
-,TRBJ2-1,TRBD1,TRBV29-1,CSVTDRGSYNEQFF,TGCAGCGTTACCGACAGGGGCTCCTACAATGAGCAGTTCTTC
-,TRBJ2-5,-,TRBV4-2,CASSLGASRIQETQYF,TGTGCCAGCAGCCTGGGGGCTAGCCGGATCCAAGAGACCCAGTACTTC
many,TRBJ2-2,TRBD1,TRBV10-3,CAIRGTGGTGELFF,TGTGCCATCAGGGGGACAGGCGGCACCGGGGAGCTGTTTTTT
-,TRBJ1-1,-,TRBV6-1,CASSFDGNTEAFF,TGTGCCAGCAGTTTTGACGGGAACACTGAAGCTTTCTTT
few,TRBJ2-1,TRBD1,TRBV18,CASSPPTGGWEQFF,TGTGCCAGCTCACCACCAACAGGGGGCTGGGAGCAGTTCTTC
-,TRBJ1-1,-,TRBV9,CASSVVPFDREAFF,TGTGCCAGCAGCGTAGTTCCCTTTGACCGTGAAGCTTTCTTT
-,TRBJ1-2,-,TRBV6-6,CASRPGKDHGYTF,TGTGCCAGCAGGCCCGGAAAGGACCATGGCTACACCTTC
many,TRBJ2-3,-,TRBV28,CASSLGQLTDTQYF,TGTGCCAGCAGTCTAGGACAGTTGACAGATACGCAGTATTTT
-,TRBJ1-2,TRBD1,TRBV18,CASSPRTGDYGYTF,TGTGCCAGCTCACCCCGCACAGGGGACTATGGCTACACCTTC
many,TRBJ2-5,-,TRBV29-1,CSVEGEGAVRETQYF,TGCAGCGTTGAAGGGGAGGGGGCAGTGCGAGAGACCCAGTACTTC
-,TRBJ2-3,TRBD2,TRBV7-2,CASSLAVGVAGYTDTQYF,TGTGCCAGCAGCTTAGCCGTTGGAGTAGCGGGGTACACAGATACGCAGTATTTT
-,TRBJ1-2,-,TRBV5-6,CASSFWEGNGYTF,TGTGCCAGCAGCTTTTGGGAAGGGAATGGCTACACCTTC
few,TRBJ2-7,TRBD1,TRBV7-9,CASRPGQGVNEQYF,TGTGCCAGCCGTCCGGGACAGGGAGTTAACGAGCAGTACTTC
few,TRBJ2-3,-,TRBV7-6,CASSLFGTLTDTQYF,TGTGCCAGCAGCTTATTCGGGACTCTCACAGATACGCAGTATTTT
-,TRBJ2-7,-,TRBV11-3,CASSLAVNYEQYF,TGTGCCAGCAGCTTGGCCGTAAATTACGAGCAGTACTTC
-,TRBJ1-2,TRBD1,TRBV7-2,CASSPRRQGLGYGYTF,TGTGCCAGCAGCCCCCGGCGACAGGGGCTAGGGTATGGCTACACCTTC
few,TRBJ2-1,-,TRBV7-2,CASSLAGGDEQFF,TGTGCCAGCAGCTTAGCGGGCGGGGACGAGCAGTTCTTC
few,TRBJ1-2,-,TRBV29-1,CSGRQATYGYTF,TGCAGTGGAAGACAGGCCACCTATGGCTACACCTTC
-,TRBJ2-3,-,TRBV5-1,CASSRGDGPDTQYF,TGCGCCAGCAGCCGTGGGGACGGACCAGATACGCAGTATTTT
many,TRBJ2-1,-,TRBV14,CASSPRALGEQFF,TGTGCCAGCAGCCCGAGGGCCTTGGGTGAGCAGTTCTTC
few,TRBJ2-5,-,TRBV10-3,CAISGGAAQYF,TGTGCCATCAGTGGGGGAGCGGCCCAGTACTTC
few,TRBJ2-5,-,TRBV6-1,CASSEGWGLGETQYF,TGTGCCAGCAGTGAAGGATGGGGACTGGGGGAGACCCAGTACTTC
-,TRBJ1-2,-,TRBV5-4,CASSLAAANNYGYTF,TGTGCCAGCAGCTTGGCGGCGGCTAATAACTATGGCTACACCTTC
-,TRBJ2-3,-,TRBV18,CASSFSEGSTDTQYF,TGTGCCAGCTCATTCTCCGAGGGTAGCACAGATACGCAGTATTTT
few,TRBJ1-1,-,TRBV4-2,CASSQESAENTEAFF,TGTGCCAGCAGCCAAGAATCAGCAGAGAACACTGAAGCTTTCTTT
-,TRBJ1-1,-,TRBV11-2,CASSLQVGRAEAFF,TGTGCCAGCAGCTTACAGGTCGGCCGCGCTGAAGCTTTCTTT
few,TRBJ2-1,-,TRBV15,CATSRGQRDNEQFF,TGTGCCACCAGCAGAGGTCAGCGGGACAATGAGCAGTTCTTC